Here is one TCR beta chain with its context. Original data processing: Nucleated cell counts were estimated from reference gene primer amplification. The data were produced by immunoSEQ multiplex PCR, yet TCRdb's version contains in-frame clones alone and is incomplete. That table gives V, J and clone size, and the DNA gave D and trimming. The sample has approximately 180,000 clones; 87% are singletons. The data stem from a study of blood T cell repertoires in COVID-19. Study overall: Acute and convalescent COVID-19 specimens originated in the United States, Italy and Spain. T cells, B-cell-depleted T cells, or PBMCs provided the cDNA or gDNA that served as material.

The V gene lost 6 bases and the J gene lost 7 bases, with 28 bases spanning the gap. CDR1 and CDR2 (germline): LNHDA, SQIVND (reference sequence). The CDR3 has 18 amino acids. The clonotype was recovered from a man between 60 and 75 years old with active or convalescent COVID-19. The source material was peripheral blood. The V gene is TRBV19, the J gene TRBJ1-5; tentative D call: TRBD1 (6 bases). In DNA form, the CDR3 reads TGTGCCAGTAGAGGTCACGGCGGGGGGCGCGTCGGTCAGCAGCCCCAGCATTTT. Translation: CASRGHGGGRVGQQPQHF.